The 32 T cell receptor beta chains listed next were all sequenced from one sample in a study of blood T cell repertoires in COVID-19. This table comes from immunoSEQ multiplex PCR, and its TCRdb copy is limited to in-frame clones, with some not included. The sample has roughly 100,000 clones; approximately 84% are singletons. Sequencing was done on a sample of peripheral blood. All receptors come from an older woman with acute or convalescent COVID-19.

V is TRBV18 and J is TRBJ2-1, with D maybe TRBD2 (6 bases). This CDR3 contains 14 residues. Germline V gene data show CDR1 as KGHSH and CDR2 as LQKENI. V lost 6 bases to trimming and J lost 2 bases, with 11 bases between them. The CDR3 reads CASSQAGPYNEQFF. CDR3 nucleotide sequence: TGTGCCAGCTCCCAAGCGGGTCCCTACAATGAGCAGTTCTTC.

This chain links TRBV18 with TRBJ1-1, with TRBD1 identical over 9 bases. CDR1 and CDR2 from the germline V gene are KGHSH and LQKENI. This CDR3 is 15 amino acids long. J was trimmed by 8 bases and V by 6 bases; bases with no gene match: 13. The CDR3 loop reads CASSRTPGQGIEAFF. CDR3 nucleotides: TGTGCCAGCTCCCGAACCCCGGGACAGGGAATCGAAGCTTTCTTT.

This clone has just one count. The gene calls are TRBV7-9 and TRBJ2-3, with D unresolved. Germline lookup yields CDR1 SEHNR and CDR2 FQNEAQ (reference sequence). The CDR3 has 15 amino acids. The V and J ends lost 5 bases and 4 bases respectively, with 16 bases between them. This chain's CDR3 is CASSDVTPGSDTQYF. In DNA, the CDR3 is TGTGCCAGCAGCGACGTAACTCCCGGGTCAGATACGCAGTATTTT.

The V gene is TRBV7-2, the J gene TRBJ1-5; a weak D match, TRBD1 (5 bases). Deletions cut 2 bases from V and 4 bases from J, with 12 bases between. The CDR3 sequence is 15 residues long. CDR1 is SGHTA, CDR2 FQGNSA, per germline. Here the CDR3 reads CASSLNTGENQPQHF. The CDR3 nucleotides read TGTGCCAGCAGCTTAAACACAGGAGAAAATCAGCCCCAGCATTTT.

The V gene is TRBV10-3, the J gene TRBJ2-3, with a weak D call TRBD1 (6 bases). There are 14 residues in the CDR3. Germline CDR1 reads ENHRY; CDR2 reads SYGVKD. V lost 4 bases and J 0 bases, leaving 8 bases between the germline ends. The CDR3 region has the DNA TGTGCCATCAGTGGACAGGCGAGCACAGATACGCAGTATTTT. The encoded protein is CAISGQASTDTQYF.

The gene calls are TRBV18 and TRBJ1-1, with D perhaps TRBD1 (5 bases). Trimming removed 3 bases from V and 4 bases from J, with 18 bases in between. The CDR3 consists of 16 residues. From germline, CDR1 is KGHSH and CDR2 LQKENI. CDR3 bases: TGTGCCAGCTCACCCTCACTTTATACGGGGGGCACTGAAGCTTTCTTT. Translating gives CASSPSLYTGGTEAFF.

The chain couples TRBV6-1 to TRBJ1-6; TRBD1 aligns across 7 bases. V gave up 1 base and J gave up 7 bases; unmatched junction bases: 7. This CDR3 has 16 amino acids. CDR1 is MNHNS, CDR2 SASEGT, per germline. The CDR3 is CASSEVPGTANSPLHF. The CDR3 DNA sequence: TGTGCCAGCAGTGAAGTACCCGGGACAGCCAATTCACCCCTCCACTTT.

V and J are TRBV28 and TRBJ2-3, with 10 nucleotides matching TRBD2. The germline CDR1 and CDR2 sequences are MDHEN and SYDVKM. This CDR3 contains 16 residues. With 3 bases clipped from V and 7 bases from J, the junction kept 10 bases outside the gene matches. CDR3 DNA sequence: TGTGCCAGCAGTTTGGCTACTAGCGGGACATGGAATACGCAGTATTTT. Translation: CASSLATSGTWNTQYF.

The CDR3 region is CASSYSGVMNTEAFF. The CDR3 bases are TGTGCCAGCAGTTACTCAGGGGTAATGAACACTGAAGCTTTCTTT. The chain is built from TRBV6-5 and TRBJ1-1; D may be TRBD1 (5 bases). This CDR3 comprises 15 residues. V lost 0 bases and J lost 0, with 8 bases in between. CDR1 and CDR2 from the germline V gene are MNHEY and SVGAGI.

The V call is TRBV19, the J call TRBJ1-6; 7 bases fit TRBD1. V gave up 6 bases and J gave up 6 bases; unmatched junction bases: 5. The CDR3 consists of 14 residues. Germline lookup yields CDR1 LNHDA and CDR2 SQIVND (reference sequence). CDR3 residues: CASRGGTANSPLHF. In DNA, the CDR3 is TGTGCCAGTAGGGGCGGGACAGCTAATTCACCCCTCCACTTT.

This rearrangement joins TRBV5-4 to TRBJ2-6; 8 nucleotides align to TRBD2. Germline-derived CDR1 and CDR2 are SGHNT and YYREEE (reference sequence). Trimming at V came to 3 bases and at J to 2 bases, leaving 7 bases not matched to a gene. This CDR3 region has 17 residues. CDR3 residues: CASSSGTRLAGANVLTF. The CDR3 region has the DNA TGTGCCAGCAGCTCCGGGACTAGACTCGCTGGGGCCAACGTCCTGACTTTC.

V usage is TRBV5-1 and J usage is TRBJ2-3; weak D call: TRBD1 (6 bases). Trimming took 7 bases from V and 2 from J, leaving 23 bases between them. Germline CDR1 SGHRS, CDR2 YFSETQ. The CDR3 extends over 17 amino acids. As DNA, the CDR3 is TGCGCCAGCGGTGCACCAGGGGCCCAATTCAACACAGATACGCAGTATTTT. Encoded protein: CASGAPGAQFNTDTQYF. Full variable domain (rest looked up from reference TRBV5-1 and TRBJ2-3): KAGVTQTPRYLIKTRGQQVTLSCSPISGHRSVSWYQQTPGQGLQFLFEYFSETQRNKGNFPGRFSGRQFSNSRSEMNVSTLELGDSALYLCASGAPGAQFNTDTQYFGPGTRLTVL.

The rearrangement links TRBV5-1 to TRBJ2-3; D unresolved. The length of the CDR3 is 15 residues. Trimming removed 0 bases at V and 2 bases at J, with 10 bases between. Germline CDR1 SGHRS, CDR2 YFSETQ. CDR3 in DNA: TGCGCCAGCAGCTTGGACGCACCTACCACAGATACGCAGTATTTT. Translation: CASSLDAPTTDTQYF. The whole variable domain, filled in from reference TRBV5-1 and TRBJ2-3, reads KAGVTQTPRYLIKTRGQQVTLSCSPISGHRSVSWYQQTPGQGLQFLFEYFSETQRNKGNFPGRFSGRQFSNSRSEMNVSTLELGDSALYLCASSLDAPTTDTQYFGPGTRLTVL.

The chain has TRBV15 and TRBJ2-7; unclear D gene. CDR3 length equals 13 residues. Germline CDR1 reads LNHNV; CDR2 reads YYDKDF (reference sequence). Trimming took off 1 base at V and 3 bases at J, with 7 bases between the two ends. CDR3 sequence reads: CATSRAQDYEQYF. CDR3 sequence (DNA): TGTGCCACCAGCAGAGCACAAGACTACGAGCAGTACTTC.

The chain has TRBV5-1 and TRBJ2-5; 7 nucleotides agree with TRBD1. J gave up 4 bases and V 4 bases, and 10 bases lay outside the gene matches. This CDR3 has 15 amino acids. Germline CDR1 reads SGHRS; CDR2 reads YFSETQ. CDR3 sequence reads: CASSLALAGGETQYF. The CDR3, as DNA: TGCGCCAGCAGCCTGGCTCTGGCAGGGGGAGAGACCCAGTACTTC.

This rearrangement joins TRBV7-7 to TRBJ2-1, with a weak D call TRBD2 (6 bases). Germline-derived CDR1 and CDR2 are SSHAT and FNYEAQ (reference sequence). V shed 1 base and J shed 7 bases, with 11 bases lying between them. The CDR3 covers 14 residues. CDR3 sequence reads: CASSLDWGENEQFF. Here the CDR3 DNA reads TGTGCCAGCAGCTTAGACTGGGGGGAAAATGAGCAGTTCTTC.

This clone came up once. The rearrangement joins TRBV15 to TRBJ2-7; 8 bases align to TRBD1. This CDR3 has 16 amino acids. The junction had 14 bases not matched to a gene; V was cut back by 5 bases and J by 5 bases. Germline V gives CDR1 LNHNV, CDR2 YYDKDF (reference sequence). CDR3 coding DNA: TGTGCCACCAGCCCCGGGGGAACAGGGGGATTGCACGAGCAGTACTTC. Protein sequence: CATSPGGTGGLHEQYF.

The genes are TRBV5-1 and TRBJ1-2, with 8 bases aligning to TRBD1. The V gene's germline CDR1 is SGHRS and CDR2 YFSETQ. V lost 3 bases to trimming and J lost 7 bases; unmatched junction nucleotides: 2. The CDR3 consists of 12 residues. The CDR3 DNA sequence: TGCGCCAGCAGCTCCACAGGGGGTGGCTACACCTTC. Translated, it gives CASSSTGGGYTF.

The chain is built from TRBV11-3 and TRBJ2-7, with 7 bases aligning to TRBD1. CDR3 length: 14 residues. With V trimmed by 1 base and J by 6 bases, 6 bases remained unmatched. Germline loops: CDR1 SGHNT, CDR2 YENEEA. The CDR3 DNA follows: TGTGCCAGCAGCTTAGTAAGGGACAGCTCCGAGCAGTACTTC. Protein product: CASSLVRDSSEQYF.

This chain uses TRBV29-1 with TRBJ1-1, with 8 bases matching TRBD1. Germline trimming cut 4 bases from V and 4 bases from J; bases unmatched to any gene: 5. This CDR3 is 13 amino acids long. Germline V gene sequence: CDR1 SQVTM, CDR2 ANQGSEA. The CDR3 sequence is CSVGTGFGTEAFF. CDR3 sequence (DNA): TGCAGCGTTGGGACAGGGTTTGGCACTGAAGCTTTCTTT.

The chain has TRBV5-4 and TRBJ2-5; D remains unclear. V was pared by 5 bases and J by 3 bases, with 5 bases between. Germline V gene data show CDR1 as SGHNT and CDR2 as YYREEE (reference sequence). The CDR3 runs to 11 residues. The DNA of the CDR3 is TGTGCCAGCAGTCGTGAAGAGACCCAGTACTTC. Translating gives CASSREETQYF.

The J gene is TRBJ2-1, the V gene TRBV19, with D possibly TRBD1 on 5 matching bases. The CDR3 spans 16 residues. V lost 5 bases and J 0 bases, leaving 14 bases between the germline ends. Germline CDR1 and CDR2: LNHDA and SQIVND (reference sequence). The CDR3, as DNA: TGTGCCAGTAGTGGGGCGGATTCCAGCTCCTACAATGAGCAGTTCTTC. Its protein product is CASSGADSSSYNEQFF.

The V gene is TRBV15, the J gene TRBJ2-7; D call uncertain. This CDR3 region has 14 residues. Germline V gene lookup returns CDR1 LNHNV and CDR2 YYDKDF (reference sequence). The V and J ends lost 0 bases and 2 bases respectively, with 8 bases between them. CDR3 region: CATSRDQATYEQYF. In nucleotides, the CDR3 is TGTGCCACCAGCAGAGATCAGGCTACCTACGAGCAGTACTTC.

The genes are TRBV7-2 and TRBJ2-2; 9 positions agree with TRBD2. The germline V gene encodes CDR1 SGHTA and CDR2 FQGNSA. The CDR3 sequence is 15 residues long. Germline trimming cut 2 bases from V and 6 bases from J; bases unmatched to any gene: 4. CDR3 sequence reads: CASSLLAGYSGELFF. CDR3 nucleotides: TGTGCCAGCAGCTTACTAGCGGGGTACTCCGGGGAGCTGTTTTTT.

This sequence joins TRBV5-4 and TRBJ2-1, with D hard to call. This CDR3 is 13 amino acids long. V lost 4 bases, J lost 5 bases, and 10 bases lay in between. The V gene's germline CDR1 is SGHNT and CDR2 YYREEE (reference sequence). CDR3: CASSPPQNNEQFF. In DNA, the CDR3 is TGTGCCAGCAGCCCCCCACAGAACAATGAGCAGTTCTTC. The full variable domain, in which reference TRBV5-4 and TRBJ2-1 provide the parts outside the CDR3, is ETGVTQSPTHLIKTRGQQVTLRCSSQSGHNTVSWYQQALGQGPQFIFQYYREEENGRGNFPPRFSGLQFPNYSSELNVNALELDDSALYLCASSPPQNNEQFFGPGTRLTVL.

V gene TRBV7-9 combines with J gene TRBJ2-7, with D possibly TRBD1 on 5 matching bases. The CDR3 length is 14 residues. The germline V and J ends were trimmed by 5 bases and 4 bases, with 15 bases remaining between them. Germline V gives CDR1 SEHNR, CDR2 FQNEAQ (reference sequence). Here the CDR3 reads CASSQQGGPYEQYF. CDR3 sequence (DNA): TGTGCCAGCAGCCAGCAGGGCGGCCCATACGAGCAGTACTTC.

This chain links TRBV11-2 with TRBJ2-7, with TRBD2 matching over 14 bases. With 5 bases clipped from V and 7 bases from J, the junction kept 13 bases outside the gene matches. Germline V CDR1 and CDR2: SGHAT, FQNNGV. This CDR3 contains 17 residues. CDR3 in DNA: TGTGCCAGCAGCAGCGGGACTAGCGGGGGAATTTTTCGAGAGCAGTACTTC. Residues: CASSSGTSGGIFREQYF.

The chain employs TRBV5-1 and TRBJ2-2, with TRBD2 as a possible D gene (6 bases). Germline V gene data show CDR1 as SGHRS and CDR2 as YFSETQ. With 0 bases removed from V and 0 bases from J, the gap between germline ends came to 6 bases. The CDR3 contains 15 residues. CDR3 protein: CASSLGEANTGELFF. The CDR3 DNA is TGCGCCAGCAGCTTGGGGGAGGCGAACACCGGGGAGCTGTTTTTT.

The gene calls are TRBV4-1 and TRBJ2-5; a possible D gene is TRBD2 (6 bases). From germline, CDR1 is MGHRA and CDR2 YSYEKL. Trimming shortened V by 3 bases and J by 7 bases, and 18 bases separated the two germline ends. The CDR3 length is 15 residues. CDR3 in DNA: TGCGCCAGCAGCCAGATAGGAGGCCGAGCGGGGACCCAGTACTTC. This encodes CASSQIGGRAGTQYF.

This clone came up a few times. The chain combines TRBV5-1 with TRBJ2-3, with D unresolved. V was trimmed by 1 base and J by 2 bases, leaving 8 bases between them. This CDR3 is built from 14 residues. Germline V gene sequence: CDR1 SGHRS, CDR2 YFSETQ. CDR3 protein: CASSLTGVTDTQYF. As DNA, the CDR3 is TGCGCCAGCAGCTTGACCGGAGTCACAGATACGCAGTATTTT.

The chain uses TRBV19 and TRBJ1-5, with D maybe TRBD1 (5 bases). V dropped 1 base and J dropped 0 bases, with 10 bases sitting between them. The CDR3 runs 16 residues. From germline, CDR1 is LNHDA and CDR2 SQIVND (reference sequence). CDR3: CASSIGGQYSNQPQHF. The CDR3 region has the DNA TGTGCCAGTAGTATAGGGGGCCAATATAGCAATCAGCCCCAGCATTTT. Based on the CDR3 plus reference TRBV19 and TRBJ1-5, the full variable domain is DGGITQSPKYLFRKEGQNVTLSCEQNLNHDAMYWYRQDPGQGLRLIYYSQIVNDFQKGDIAEGYSVSREKKESFPLTVTSAQKNPTAFYLCASSIGGQYSNQPQHFGDGTRLSIL.

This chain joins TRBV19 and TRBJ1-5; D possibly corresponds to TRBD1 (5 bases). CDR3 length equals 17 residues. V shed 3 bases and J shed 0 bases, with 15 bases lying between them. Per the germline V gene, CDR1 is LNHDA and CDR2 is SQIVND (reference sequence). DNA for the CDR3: TGTGCCAGTAGTATTCTCCTCGGGGGACGTAGCAATCAGCCCCAGCATTTT. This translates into CASSILLGGRSNQPQHF.